Listed below are T cell receptor beta chains from one sample, sequenced in a study of graft-versus-host responses after intestinal transplantation. Repertoires were generated with immunoSEQ multiplex PCR, while TCRdb's copy carries only in-frame clones and drops some. The top ten clones hold about 0.66% of a sample with some 24,000 clones, just under 40% of them seen once. The specimen comprised alloreactive CD4+ T cells from a mixed lymphocyte reaction culture, sampled before intestinal transplant. Every receptor here comes from a human patient who received an intestinal transplant. Each CDR3 is given with its conserved first and last residue. The D gene is left open where the match is weak. Clone size is given for some rows only: seen once, a few or many times, or a class if the clone is expanded.

J: TRBJ2-6
size: medium-sized
V: TRBV4-1
D: TRBD1
DNA: TGCGCCAGCAGCCAAGACCCAGGGACAGGTTCGATCGGGGCCAACGTCCTGACTTTC
CDR3: CASSQDPGTGSIGANVLTF

J: TRBJ1-2
size: few
V: TRBV5-1
D: .
DNA: TGCGCCAGCAGCTTGGGACTGGGCTATGGCTACACCTTC
CDR3: CASSLGLGYGYTF

J: TRBJ2-4
size: .
V: TRBV4-2
D: TRBD2
DNA: TGTGCCAGCAGCGATAGCGGGGGTGCCAAAAACATTCAGTACTTC
CDR3: CASSDSGGAKNIQYF

J: TRBJ2-1
size: .
V: TRBV15
D: TRBD1
DNA: TGTGCCACCAGCAGAGCCTTGAACAGGGGGAATGAGCAGTTCTTC
CDR3: CATSRALNRGNEQFF

J: TRBJ2-3
size: .
V: TRBV7-9
D: .
DNA: TGTGCCAGCAGCCCTATGCTCGTACTAGCACATACGCAGTATTTT
CDR3: CASSPMLVLAHTQYF

J: TRBJ2-7
size: .
V: TRBV6-1
D: .
DNA: TGTGCCAGCAGCGATATACGGGACTCTAACGAGCAGTACTTC
CDR3: CASSDIRDSNEQYF

J: TRBJ1-2
size: few
V: TRBV4-2
D: .
DNA: TGTGCCAGCAGCCCGGACTTTGTGGCAACATATGGCTACACCTTC
CDR3: CASSPDFVATYGYTF

J: TRBJ2-3
size: once
V: TRBV6-5
D: TRBD1
DNA: TGTGCCAGCTCAAGGGGGACAGGGTTCGTTGCGCAGTATTTT
CDR3: CASSRGTGFVAQYF

J: TRBJ2-7
size: .
V: TRBV6-1
D: .
DNA: TGTGCCAGCAGTTTCCGCAGGTTCTACGAGCAGTACTTC
CDR3: CASSFRRFYEQYF

J: TRBJ2-7
size: few
V: TRBV28
D: TRBD1
DNA: TGTGCCAGCAGCCCGGGACAGAGCTCCTACGAGCAGTACTTC
CDR3: CASSPGQSSYEQYF

J: TRBJ2-4
size: few
V: TRBV6-6
D: TRBD1
DNA: TGTGCCAGCAGTTACTCAGGGGGCAACATTCAGTACTTC
CDR3: CASSYSGGNIQYF

J: TRBJ2-1
size: .
V: TRBV2
D: TRBD2
DNA: TGTGCCAGCAGGCGACTAGCGGGAGTCGGCAATGAGCAGTTCTTC
CDR3: CASRRLAGVGNEQFF

J: TRBJ1-1
size: .
V: TRBV7-2
D: .
DNA: TGTGCCAGCAGCGCGATTCGCCGGACTGAAGCTTTCTTT
CDR3: CASSAIRRTEAFF

J: TRBJ2-3
size: few
V: TRBV18
D: TRBD2
DNA: TGTGCCAGCTCATGGACTAGCGCCCGGGAATCGCAGTATTTT
CDR3: CASSWTSARESQYF

J: TRBJ1-2
size: .
V: TRBV6-6
D: .
DNA: TGTGCCAGCAGTTACTCGACGGGAGACTATGGCTACACCTTC
CDR3: CASSYSTGDYGYTF

J: TRBJ2-3
size: .
V: TRBV9
D: .
DNA: TGTGCCAGCAGCGTAGGGAGTTGGGGCCCATCAGATACGCAGTATTTT
CDR3: CASSVGSWGPSDTQYF

J: TRBJ2-3
size: .
V: TRBV7-2
D: .
DNA: TGTGCCAGCAGCCTAGCCCCGGGAGATACGCAGTATTTT
CDR3: CASSLAPGDTQYF

J: TRBJ1-5
size: .
V: TRBV2
D: .
DNA: TGTGCCAGCAGTGTTCAGGGTGCTCAGCCCCAGCATTTT
CDR3: CASSVQGAQPQHF

J: TRBJ2-3
size: .
V: TRBV11-3
D: TRBD2
DNA: TGTGCCAGCAGCTTAGATTTTGTAGCGGGGGGCACAGATACGCAGTATTTT
CDR3: CASSLDFVAGGTDTQYF

J: TRBJ2-6
size: .
V: TRBV19
D: .
DNA: TGTGCCAGTAGGGCCTTAGGGGGTTTGGGCGGGGCCAACGTCCTGACTTTC
CDR3: CASRALGGLGGANVLTF

J: TRBJ2-5
size: few
V: TRBV30
D: .
DNA: TGTGCCTGGAACCCGGGACACCCCGGGACGACCCAGTACTTC
CDR3: CAWNPGHPGTTQYF

J: TRBJ1-1
size: .
V: TRBV7-9
D: .
DNA: TGTGCCAGCAGCTTAGCGGCAGCTGGCGGTGCTTTCTTT
CDR3: CASSLAAAGGAFF

J: TRBJ2-3
size: .
V: TRBV19
D: .
DNA: TGTGCCAGTAGTATCGGAGATACGCAGTATTTT
CDR3: CASSIGDTQYF

J: TRBJ1-6
size: .
V: TRBV7-2
D: .
DNA: TGTGCCAGCAGCTTAGCGTCAGGGTACTTTTCACCCCTCCACTTT
CDR3: CASSLASGYFSPLHF

J: TRBJ1-5
size: .
V: TRBV5-8
D: TRBD1
DNA: TGTGCCAGCAGCCAGGGGGTACGCGGCAATCAGCCCCAGCATTTT
CDR3: CASSQGVRGNQPQHF

J: TRBJ2-1
size: .
V: TRBV7-9
D: TRBD1
DNA: TGTGCCAGCAGCTCCTGGACAGGGGGAAACAATGAGCAGTTCTTC
CDR3: CASSSWTGGNNEQFF

J: TRBJ2-3
size: few
V: TRBV7-8
D: TRBD2
DNA: TGTGCCAGCAGCTTACTAGCGGACCGCACAGATACGCAGTATTTT
CDR3: CASSLLADRTDTQYF

J: TRBJ2-1
size: .
V: TRBV6-6
D: TRBD2
DNA: TGTGCCAGCAGTTACTCGACTAGCGGGTACAATGAGCAGTTCTTC
CDR3: CASSYSTSGYNEQFF

J: TRBJ2-7
size: .
V: TRBV6-5
D: .
DNA: TGTGCCAGCAGTTATAGAGGCGGCTACGAGCAGTACTTC
CDR3: CASSYRGGYEQYF

J: TRBJ1-2
size: .
V: TRBV30
D: .
DNA: TGTGCCTGGAGTGGTCGGGTTTGGCAAAACTATGGCTACACCTTC
CDR3: CAWSGRVWQNYGYTF

J: TRBJ2-6
size: .
V: TRBV6-6
D: .
DNA: TGTGCCAGCAGGAACAGTTATGGGGCCAACGTCCTGACTTTC
CDR3: CASRNSYGANVLTF

J: TRBJ1-2
size: .
V: TRBV6-5
D: .
DNA: TGTGCCAGCAGTTACTCGCCGGGGTTCTCTGGCTACACCTTC
CDR3: CASSYSPGFSGYTF

J: TRBJ1-6
size: .
V: TRBV28
D: .
DNA: TGTGCCAGCATCCGAACCGGGTCCTATAATTCACCCCTCCACTTT
CDR3: CASIRTGSYNSPLHF

J: TRBJ2-3
size: .
V: TRBV5-8
D: .
DNA: TGTGCCAGCAGCTTGTTGGGAGGCACAGATACGCAGTATTTT
CDR3: CASSLLGGTDTQYF

J: TRBJ2-7
size: .
V: TRBV12-5
D: .
DNA: TGTGCTAGTGGTTTATCCAGGTACGAGCAGTACTTC
CDR3: CASGLSRYEQYF

J: TRBJ2-1
size: .
V: TRBV5-4
D: .
DNA: TGTGCCAGCAGCTTGATAAACTCCTACAATGAGCAGTTCTTC
CDR3: CASSLINSYNEQFF

J: TRBJ2-7
size: .
V: TRBV5-4
D: TRBD2
DNA: TGTGCCAGCAGCTCTACCGGCGGGGGTTCCTACGAGCAGTACTTC
CDR3: CASSSTGGGSYEQYF

J: TRBJ1-5
size: few
V: TRBV30
D: .
DNA: TGTGCCTGGAGCCCAGGGAGGAATCAGCCCCAGCATTTT
CDR3: CAWSPGRNQPQHF

J: TRBJ2-2
size: .
V: TRBV9
D: .
DNA: TGTGCCAGCAGCGTAGTTGTCGGGAATACCGGGGAGCTGTTTTTT
CDR3: CASSVVVGNTGELFF

J: TRBJ2-4
size: .
V: TRBV5-6
D: .
DNA: TGTGCCAGCAGCTTGATGCCGGGTCCAAACATTCAGTACTTC
CDR3: CASSLMPGPNIQYF

J: TRBJ2-7
size: few
V: TRBV27
D: TRBD1
DNA: TGTGCCAGCAGTTCAGGCAAGTGGGGCTGGGGACAGGGCTACGAGCAGTACTTC
CDR3: CASSSGKWGWGQGYEQYF

J: TRBJ1-2
size: few
V: TRBV5-4
D: .
DNA: TGTGCCAGCAGGACTGACTTTAACTATGGCTACACCTTC
CDR3: CASRTDFNYGYTF

J: TRBJ2-3
size: .
V: TRBV30
D: .
DNA: TGTGCCAAAGCCAACAGGTTCACAGATACGCAGTATTTT
CDR3: CAKANRFTDTQYF

J: TRBJ2-7
size: few
V: TRBV5-4
D: TRBD2
DNA: TGTGCCAGCAGCTTGGAGGGAGGGATGAGCTCCTACGAGCAGTACTTC
CDR3: CASSLEGGMSSYEQYF

J: TRBJ1-5
size: .
V: TRBV18
D: .
DNA: TGTGCCAGCTCAGATGCGGGGGGGAACCAGCCCCAGCATTTT
CDR3: CASSDAGGNQPQHF

J: TRBJ1-1
size: .
V: TRBV18
D: TRBD1
DNA: TGTGCCAGCTCACCGACCGGGACAGACACTAAAGCTTTCTTT
CDR3: CASSPTGTDTKAFF

J: TRBJ2-1
size: .
V: TRBV10-2
D: TRBD2
DNA: TGCGCCAGCAGTGGGTTGGGACTAGCGGGCAATGAGCAGTTCTTC
CDR3: CASSGLGLAGNEQFF

J: TRBJ2-3
size: .
V: TRBV5-1
D: TRBD2
DNA: TGCGCCAGCAGAAGTTTAGCGGGTCCAGATACGCAGTATTTT
CDR3: CASRSLAGPDTQYF

J: TRBJ2-5
size: few
V: TRBV30
D: TRBD2
DNA: TGTGCCTGGAGTGTCTTAGCGGGGGGGGCGGAGACCCAGTACTTC
CDR3: CAWSVLAGGAETQYF

J: TRBJ2-7
size: .
V: TRBV15
D: .
DNA: TGTGCCACCAGCAGAGAACAGGGGGGGACCTACGAGCAGTACTTC
CDR3: CATSREQGGTYEQYF